The next 29 T cell receptor beta chains were all read from a single sample in a study of cytomegalovirus exposure and HLA in healthy donors. Researchers ran the PCR with 60 Vbeta and 13 Jbeta primers. TCRdb's copy holds only in-frame clones and misses some; the assay was immunoSEQ multiplex PCR. This table holds fewer than 200,000 clones, over 80% found once. Source material: PBMCs. Every receptor here comes from a male donor in good health and CMV-seronegative.

The chain couples TRBV7-2 to TRBJ2-6; tentatively, D is TRBD2 (6 bases). The V and J ends lost 3 bases and 1 base respectively, with 13 bases between them. The CDR3 contains 17 residues. Germline V gene data show CDR1 as SGHTA and CDR2 as FQGNSA. The CDR3 nucleotides are TGTGCCAGCAGCTTTCGGGGGAGTTCTTCTGGGGCCAACGTCCTGACTTTC. It yields the protein CASSFRGSSSGANVLTF. Full variable domain (remainder filled in from reference TRBV7-2 and TRBJ2-6): GAGVSQSPSNKVTEKGKDVELRCDPISGHTALYWYRQSLGQGLEFLIYFQGNSAPDKSGLPSDRFSAERTGGSVSTLTIQRTQQEDSAVYLCASSFRGSSSGANVLTFGAGSRLTVL.

The chain employs TRBV7-9 and TRBJ1-4; 12 bases map to TRBD1. The V gene end was trimmed by 4 bases and the J gene end by 6 bases; junction bases not matched to a gene: 9. The V gene's germline CDR1 is SEHNR and CDR2 FQNEAQ (reference sequence). The CDR3 runs to 17 residues. As DNA, the CDR3 is TGTGCCAGCAGCTCTCGGGACAGGGGGCGCCTAGATGAAAAACTGTTTTTT. Translation: CASSSRDRGRLDEKLFF.

The chain joins TRBV5-1 to TRBJ2-2, with D unclear. The CDR3 runs to 14 residues. Deletions cut 1 base from V and 3 bases from J, with 7 bases between. Germline loops: CDR1 SGHRS, CDR2 YFSETQ. The CDR3 bases are TGCGCCAGCAGCTTGTTCACGGACACCGGGGAGCTGTTTTTT. Translating it yields CASSLFTDTGELFF.

The chain is built from TRBV19 and TRBJ1-5; D call uncertain. The CDR3 contains 17 residues. Germline CDR1 reads LNHDA; CDR2 reads SQIVND (reference sequence). The germline V and J ends were trimmed by 1 base and 0 bases, with 13 bases remaining between them. CDR3 sequence reads: CASSIGLATDSNQPQHF. Here the CDR3 DNA reads TGTGCCAGTAGTATAGGCCTTGCAACAGATAGCAATCAGCCCCAGCATTTT.

V is TRBV27 and J is TRBJ2-7; tentatively, D is TRBD1 (6 bases). Per germline, CDR1 MNHEY and CDR2 SMNVEV (reference sequence). The CDR3 spans 18 residues. V was pared by 6 bases and J by 3 bases, with 27 bases between. Written as DNA, the CDR3 is TGTGCCAGCAGCTCTCTGGGGGCCACAGGTAGGTCCGTCTACGAGCAGTACTTC. Protein: CASSSLGATGRSVYEQYF.

A word on this clone: The junction shows a germline mismatch at one end, possibly a read error. The gene calls are TRBV30 and TRBJ1-1, with 12 nucleotides matching TRBD1. CDR3 size: 12 residues. Looked up from germline, CDR1 is GTSNPN and CDR2 is SVGIG (reference sequence). The CDR3 DNA is TGTGCCTGGAACCAAGGGGACAGGGGGCGAATCTTT. This sequence encodes CAWNQGDRGRIF.

The rearrangement uses TRBV5-8 and TRBJ1-1, with 8 bases lining up with TRBD1. Germline trimming cut 8 bases from V and 7 bases from J; bases unmatched to any gene: 10. This CDR3 spans 13 amino acids. From germline, CDR1 is SGHTS and CDR2 YDEGEE. The CDR3 region is CASRARGTGEAFF. The CDR3 DNA is TGTGCCAGTCGAGCCCGGGGGACAGGTGAAGCTTTCTTT.

The chain is built from TRBV27 and TRBJ2-7; TRBD1 is a possible D gene (6 bases). The length of the CDR3 is 13 residues. Trimming left V 4 bases short and J 5 bases short, with 12 bases between. CDR1 is MNHEY and CDR2 is SMNVEV in the germline V gene (reference sequence). The CDR3: CASSSINRDEQYF. The CDR3 bases are TGTGCCAGCAGTTCGATAAACAGGGACGAGCAGTACTTC.

This chain's CDR3 is CASSLPSSYNEQFF. Written as DNA, the CDR3 is TGCGCCAGCAGCTTACCGAGCTCCTACAATGAGCAGTTCTTC. J is TRBJ2-1 and V is TRBV5-1; the D is unclear. This CDR3 is 14 amino acids long. From germline, CDR1 is SGHRS and CDR2 YFSETQ. V was clipped by 2 bases and J by 0 bases, with 6 bases between them.

The chain carries TRBV4-3 and TRBJ1-1, with D unresolved. Germline values: CDR1 LGHNA, CDR2 YSLEER. The V and J ends lost 4 bases and 5 bases respectively, with 20 bases between them. This CDR3 comprises 16 residues. In nucleotides, the CDR3 is TGCGCCAGCAGCCCCGTGGGAGGGTTGTTAAGAACTGAAGCTTTCTTT. Its protein product is CASSPVGGLLRTEAFF.

CDR3 residues: CASSLAQRNTEAFF. The CDR3 DNA is TGTGCCAGCAGCTTAGCCCAGCGGAACACTGAAGCTTTCTTT. The rearrangement links TRBV7-8 to TRBJ1-1; D is unresolved. CDR3 length: 14 amino acids. Germline V gives CDR1 SGHVS, CDR2 FQNEAQ. Trimming took 0 bases from V and 1 from J, leaving 6 bases between them.

This clone appeared a few times. CDR3 coding DNA: TGTGCCAGCAGTCCCCGCGAGGCCCAGCCCCAGCATTTT. Protein sequence: CASSPREAQPQHF. This chain connects TRBV6-1 to TRBJ1-5; D not certain. Germline CDR1 reads MNHNS; CDR2 reads SASEGT. The CDR3 has 13 amino acids. The germline V and J ends were trimmed by 5 bases and 7 bases, with 12 bases remaining between them.

The rearrangement joins TRBV2 to TRBJ1-4; TRBD1 agrees at 9 bases. CDR3 length: 13 residues. V shed 10 bases and J 8 bases; nucleotides not matched to a gene: 8. CDR1 SNHLY and CDR2 FYNNEI come from the germline V gene. The CDR3 reads CAITDRGGEKLFF. In nucleotides, the CDR3 is TGTGCCATTACGGACAGGGGTGGCGAAAAACTGTTTTTT.

The chain recombines TRBV19 with TRBJ1-1; D not resolved. This CDR3 region has 13 residues. CDR1 is LNHDA and CDR2 is SQIVND in the germline V gene (reference sequence). Trimming removed 8 bases from V and 4 bases from J, with 14 bases in between. CDR3 sequence (DNA): TGTGCCAGTTCTGGAGGGTGGGGCACTGAAGCTTTCTTT. Protein sequence: CASSGGWGTEAFF.

In DNA, the CDR3 is TGCAGCGCTGGAGGGTATTCGGTGTACACTGAAGCTTTCTTT. Translating gives CSAGGYSVYTEAFF. The gene calls are TRBV29-1 and TRBJ1-1; D is uncertain. The V end was cut by 7 bases, the J end by 3 bases, with 18 bases between. The V gene's germline CDR1 is SQVTM and CDR2 ANQGSEA. This CDR3 is built from 14 residues.

The chain combines TRBV5-6 with TRBJ2-2; tentative D call: TRBD1 (5 bases). V lost 0 bases and J lost 0, with 9 bases in between. The CDR3 has 16 residues. Germline CDR1 SGHDT, CDR2 YYEEEE. The CDR3 spells CASSLEGPANTGELFF. CDR3 sequence (DNA): TGTGCCAGCAGCTTGGAGGGGCCGGCGAACACCGGGGAGCTGTTTTTT.

The chain combines TRBV9 with TRBJ1-2, with D perhaps TRBD1 (5 bases). Germline V gene sequence: CDR1 SGDLS, CDR2 YYNGEE. This CDR3 has 13 residues. The V and J ends lost 6 bases and 7 bases respectively, with 16 bases between them. CDR3 residues: CASTPAGIGGYTF. In DNA, the CDR3 is TGTGCCAGCACCCCGGCAGGGATTGGTGGCTACACCTTC. Looking up the rest from reference TRBV9 and TRBJ1-2 gives the full variable domain: DSGVTQTPKHLITATGQRVTLRCSPRSGDLSVYWYQQSLDQGLQFLIQYYNGEERAKGNILERFSAQQFPDLHSELNLSSLELGDSALYFCASTPAGIGGYTFGSGTRLTVV.

V usage is TRBV5-4 and J usage is TRBJ1-5, with 7 bases lining up with TRBD1. There are 14 residues in the CDR3. Germline V gene sequence: CDR1 SGHNT, CDR2 YYREEE (reference sequence). V gave up 4 bases and J gave up 8 bases; unmatched junction bases: 9. The CDR3 nucleotides read TGTGCCAGCAGCCCCGACAGGGCCAGGGAGCCCCAGCATTTT. Protein product: CASSPDRAREPQHF. The variable domain in full, completed from reference TRBV5-4 and TRBJ1-5, reads ETGVTQSPTHLIKTRGQQVTLRCSSQSGHNTVSWYQQALGQGPQFIFQYYREEENGRGNFPPRFSGLQFPNYSSELNVNALELDDSALYLCASSPDRAREPQHFGDGTRLSIL.

The chain links TRBV4-1 to TRBJ2-5; TRBD1 agrees at 7 bases. The germline CDR1 and CDR2 sequences are MGHRA and YSYEKL. Unmatched junction bases numbered 11, after V lost 5 bases and J lost 2 bases. CDR3 length: 16 residues. The CDR3 sequence: CASSRIAQGQQETQYF. CDR3 nucleotide sequence: TGCGCCAGCAGCAGAATCGCCCAGGGACAGCAAGAGACCCAGTACTTC.

The rearrangement joins TRBV27 to TRBJ1-1; a possible D gene is TRBD1 (6 bases). CDR1 MNHEY and CDR2 SMNVEV come from the germline V gene (reference sequence). The V gene lost 4 bases and the J gene lost 11 bases, with 14 bases spanning the gap. There are 12 residues in the CDR3. The CDR3 coding sequence is TGTGCCAGCAGTTACGGCAGGGGTGACGCTTTCTTT. It specifies CASSYGRGDAFF.

This clone was counted between two and nine times. The gene calls are TRBV29-1 and TRBJ2-7; 8 bases are a match to TRBD2. Germline CDR1 reads SQVTM; CDR2 reads ANQGSEA. The CDR3 contains 13 residues. The V gene end was trimmed by 0 bases and the J gene end by 6 bases; junction bases not matched to a gene: 4. The CDR3 here is CSVEDGTSAEQYF. CDR3 bases: TGCAGCGTTGAAGACGGGACTAGTGCCGAGCAGTACTTC.

This sequence joins TRBV12-5 and TRBJ2-2; the match to TRBD1 covers 7 bases. In germline, CDR1 is LGHNT, CDR2 FRNRAP. Trimming took 4 bases from V and 5 from J; bases not matched to a gene: 4. The length of the CDR3 is 14 residues. The CDR3 DNA reads TGTGCTAGTGGTTCCCACAGGGGAACCGGGGAGCTGTTTTTT. Translated: CASGSHRGTGELFF.

The chain couples TRBV7-2 to TRBJ1-1; D is uncertain. CDR3 length equals 14 residues. V was trimmed by 3 bases and J by 1 base, leaving 9 bases between them. CDR1 is SGHTA, CDR2 FQGNSA, per germline. CDR3 protein: CASSLSGENTEAFF. In DNA form, the CDR3 reads TGTGCCAGCAGCTTGAGTGGAGAGAACACTGAAGCTTTCTTT.

Notes on this clone: A read error is likely, as this CDR3 ends without the conserved phenylalanine or tryptophan. The DNA is omitted, as the CDR3 cannot be located on it reliably, and the CDR3 follows TCRdb's listing. The chain couples TRBV10-1 to TRBJ2-4; TRBD1, as called in the table, went unchecked against the DNA. The CDR3 comprises 14 residues, both ends counted. Germline CDR1 WNHNN, CDR2 SYGVQD (reference sequence). The CDR3: CASSGRDGQKATRS.

The J gene is TRBJ2-5, the V gene TRBV11-2; 8 nucleotides align to TRBD2. The V gene end was trimmed by 1 base and the J gene end by 0 bases; junction bases not matched to a gene: 13. Germline CDR1 is SGHAT and CDR2 is FQNNGV. The CDR3 covers 19 residues. The CDR3 DNA is TGTGCCAGCAGCTTAGGTAGTTGGCGGGGGGCCATTTACCAAGAGACCCAGTACTTC. This gives the protein CASSLGSWRGAIYQETQYF.

The chain links TRBV6-4 to TRBJ2-1; 11 nucleotides match TRBD2. The CDR3 contains 15 residues. Germline V gene sequence: CDR1 MRHNA, CDR2 SNTAGT. The V gene end was trimmed by 7 bases and the J gene end by 7 bases; junction bases not matched to a gene: 9. DNA of the CDR3: TGTGCCAGCACCGAGGTAGCGGGGGGGCAAAATGAGCAGTTCTTC. Translation gives CASTEVAGGQNEQFF.

The chain links TRBV14 to TRBJ2-7; 8 bases align to TRBD1. CDR1 and CDR2 (germline): SGHDN, FVKESK. Losses at the gene ends were 3 bases for V and 0 bases for J; bases not matched to a gene: 10. This CDR3 has 17 residues. CDR3 in DNA: TGTGCCAGCAGCCAGGCCCCGGGACAGGCGAGCTCCTACGAGCAGTACTTC. Protein sequence: CASSQAPGQASSYEQYF.

The chain has TRBV5-6 and TRBJ2-7; 7 nucleotides match TRBD1. V shed 1 base, J shed 6 bases, and the junction held 7 bases outside the gene matches. This CDR3 contains 14 residues. The germline gives CDR1 SGHDT, CDR2 YYEEEE. CDR3 amino acids: CASSLRYRGSEQYF. The CDR3, as DNA: TGTGCCAGCAGCTTGAGATACAGGGGAAGCGAGCAGTACTTC.

V and J are TRBV6-1 and TRBJ1-4; a possible D gene is TRBD1 (5 bases). The V end lost 6 bases, the J end lost 7 bases, and 18 bases lay between the germline ends. Looked up from germline, CDR1 is MNHNS and CDR2 is SASEGT. The CDR3 has 15 residues. The CDR3 loop is CASSAVGVRGEKLFF. The CDR3 DNA sequence: TGTGCCAGCAGCGCCGTTGGGGTAAGGGGTGAAAAACTGTTTTTT.